This passage covers 8 T cell receptor beta chains from one sample sequenced in a study of CD8+ T cells in alopecia areata. The treatment: oral pan-JAK inhibitor, 5-10 mg twice daily. RNA, once extracted, was reverse transcribed into cDNA for use as the sequencing template. Repertoires were generated with immunoSEQ multiplex PCR, while TCRdb's copy carries only in-frame clones and drops some. The sample carries around 200,000 clones, 50% to 75% recorded once. The sample consisted of CD4+ T cells sorted from blood, taken at week 4, from a patient treated with tofacitinib. These TCRs come from a human donor with alopecia areata.

CDR3 nucleotide sequence: TGCAGCGTGAAGGGACAGGGGAGCACTGAAGCTTTCTTT. This sequence encodes CSVKGQGSTEAFF. This rearrangement joins TRBV29-1 to TRBJ1-1, with 10 bases identical to TRBD1. Unmatched junction bases numbered 5, after V lost 6 bases and J lost 4 bases. This CDR3 spans 13 amino acids. The germline CDR1 and CDR2 sequences are SQVTM and ANQGSEA.

This clone was seen a single time. The J gene is TRBJ1-5, the V gene TRBV30; 7 nucleotides line up with TRBD1. Looked up from germline, CDR1 is GTSNPN and CDR2 is SVGIG (reference sequence). V lost 5 bases and J lost 1; bases outside the gene matches: 2. The CDR3 length is 13 residues. The CDR3 DNA follows: TGTGCCTGGGCAGGGGGGAGCAATCAGCCCCAGCATTTT. Protein product: CAWAGGSNQPQHF.

Notes on this clone: The same CDR3 arises from other DNA sequences in this sample as well. The chain joins TRBV7-9 to TRBJ2-3; D is uncertain. Germline V lookup: CDR1 SEHNR, CDR2 FQNEAQ (reference sequence). V dropped 5 bases and J dropped 6 bases, with 6 bases sitting between them. The CDR3 covers 11 residues. The CDR3 DNA sequence: TGTGCCAGCAGCGACACGGATACGCAGTATTTT. This gives the protein CASSDTDTQYF.

The chain combines TRBV6-5 with TRBJ1-1; no reliable D call. CDR3 length equals 12 residues. CDR1 is MNHEY, CDR2 SVGAGI, per germline. V was clipped by 0 bases and J by 6 bases, with 5 bases between them. CDR3 amino acids: CASSYSWAEAFF. CDR3 bases: TGTGCCAGCAGTTACTCGTGGGCTGAAGCTTTCTTT.

The chain couples TRBV19 to TRBJ1-1; unclear D gene. Germline assignment: CDR1 LNHDA and CDR2 SQIVND (reference sequence). The length of the CDR3 is 11 residues. The V end was cut by 5 bases, the J end by 6 bases, with 7 bases between. The CDR3 loop is CASSFHAEAFF. CDR3 sequence (DNA): TGTGCCAGTAGTTTCCATGCTGAAGCTTTCTTT.

The J gene is TRBJ1-2, the V gene TRBV2, with D possibly being TRBD1 (5 bases). Germline lookup yields CDR1 SNHLY and CDR2 FYNNEI. Trimming left V 6 bases short and J 4 bases short, with 15 bases between. The CDR3 sequence is 14 residues long. The CDR3 DNA reads as TGTGCCAGCAGAGGGGCCGGGGTCACCTATGGCTACACCTTC. This codes for CASRGAGVTYGYTF.

CDR3 residues: CATHRGTSGWGSTDTQYF. DNA for the CDR3: TGTGCCACCCACCGAGGGACTAGCGGGTGGGGTAGCACAGATACGCAGTATTTT. This sequence joins TRBV25-1 and TRBJ2-3; 12 positions match TRBD2. The CDR3 is made up of 18 amino acids. J gave up 0 bases and V 10 bases, and 14 bases lay outside the gene matches. Germline loops: CDR1 MGHDK, CDR2 SYGVNS. The full variable domain, completed using reference TRBV25-1 and TRBJ2-3, is EADIYQTPRYLVIGTGKKITLECSQTMGHDKMYWYQQDPGMELHLIHYSYGVNSTEKGDLSSESTVSRIRTEHFPLTLESARPSHTSQYLCATHRGTSGWGSTDTQYFGPGTRLTVL.

This chain uses TRBV7-6 with TRBJ1-2; D unresolved. The length of the CDR3 is 13 residues. V lost 5 bases to trimming and J lost 5 bases, with 12 bases between them. Germline CDR1 is SGHVS and CDR2 is FNYEAQ. The DNA of the CDR3 is TGTGCCAGCAGCGGCGCGGGAGGATATGGCTACACCTTC. Translating it yields CASSGAGGYGYTF.